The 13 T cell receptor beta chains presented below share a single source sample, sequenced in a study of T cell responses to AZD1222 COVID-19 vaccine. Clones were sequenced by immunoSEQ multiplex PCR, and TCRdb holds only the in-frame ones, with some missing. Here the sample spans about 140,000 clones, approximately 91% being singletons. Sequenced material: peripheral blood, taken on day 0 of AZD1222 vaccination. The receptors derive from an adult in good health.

CDR3 loop: CASSIYTFNSPLHF. The CDR3, as DNA: TGTGCCAGTAGTATATATACCTTTAATTCACCCCTCCACTTT. This chain uses TRBV19 with TRBJ1-6; D is unclear. CDR1 is LNHDA and CDR2 is SQIVND in the germline V gene (reference sequence). Trimming removed 2 bases at V and 6 bases at J, with 8 bases between. The CDR3 consists of 14 residues.

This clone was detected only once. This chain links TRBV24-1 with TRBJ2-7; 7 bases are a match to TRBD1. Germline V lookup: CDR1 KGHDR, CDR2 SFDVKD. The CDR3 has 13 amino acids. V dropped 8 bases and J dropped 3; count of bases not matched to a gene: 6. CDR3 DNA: TGTGCCACCATTCCGGGACAGCGCTACGAGCAGTACTTC. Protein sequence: CATIPGQRYEQYF.

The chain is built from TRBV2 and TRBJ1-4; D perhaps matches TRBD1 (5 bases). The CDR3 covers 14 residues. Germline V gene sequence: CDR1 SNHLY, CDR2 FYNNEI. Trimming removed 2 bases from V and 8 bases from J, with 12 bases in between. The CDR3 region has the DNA TGTGCCAGCAGTGAATGGGACCCCGGAGAAAAACTGTTTTTT. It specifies CASSEWDPGEKLFF.

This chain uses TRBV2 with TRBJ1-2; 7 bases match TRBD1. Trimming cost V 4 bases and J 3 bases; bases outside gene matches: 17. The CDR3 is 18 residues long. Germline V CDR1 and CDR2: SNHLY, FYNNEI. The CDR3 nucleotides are TGTGCCAGCAGTGCGCTATATCTATGGAGGGGGCGTTACTATGGCTACACCTTC. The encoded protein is CASSALYLWRGRYYGYTF.

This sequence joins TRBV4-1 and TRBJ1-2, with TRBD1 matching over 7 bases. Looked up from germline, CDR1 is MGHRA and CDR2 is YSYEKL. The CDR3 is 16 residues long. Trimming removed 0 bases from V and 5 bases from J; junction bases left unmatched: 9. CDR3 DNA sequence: TGCGCCAGCAGCCAAGAAGCTACCGGGACAGCATATGGCTACACCTTC. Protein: CASSQEATGTAYGYTF.

Here the CDR3 DNA reads TGTGCCAGCTCAAAACGCCGGGACTCCTACAATGAGCAGTTCTTC. Translation: CASSKRRDSYNEQFF. This rearrangement joins TRBV18 to TRBJ2-1; TRBD2 might be the D (5 bases). There are 15 residues in the CDR3. V lost 5 bases, J lost 0 bases, and 11 bases lay in between. Per germline, CDR1 KGHSH and CDR2 LQKENI.

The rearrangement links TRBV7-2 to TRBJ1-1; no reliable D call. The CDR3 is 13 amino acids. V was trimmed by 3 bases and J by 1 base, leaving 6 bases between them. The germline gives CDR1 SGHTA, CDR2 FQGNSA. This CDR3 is CASSFGTNTEAFF. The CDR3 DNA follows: TGTGCCAGCAGCTTTGGTACGAACACTGAAGCTTTCTTT.

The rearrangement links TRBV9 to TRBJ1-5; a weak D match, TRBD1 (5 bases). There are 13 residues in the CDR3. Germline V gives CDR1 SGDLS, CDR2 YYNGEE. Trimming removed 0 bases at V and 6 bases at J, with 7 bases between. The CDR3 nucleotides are TGTGCCAGCAGCGTAGGGGGGTTTCAGCCCCAGCATTTT. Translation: CASSVGGFQPQHF.

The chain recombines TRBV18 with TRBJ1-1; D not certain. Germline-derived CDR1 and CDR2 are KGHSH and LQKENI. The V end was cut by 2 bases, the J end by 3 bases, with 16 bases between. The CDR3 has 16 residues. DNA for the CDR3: TGTGCCAGCTCACCATATGTCGCCCTTGGGGACACTGAAGCTTTCTTT. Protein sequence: CASSPYVALGDTEAFF.

CDR3 coding DNA: TGTGCCAGCAGCCTTTCAGTGGGTAGCAATCAGCCCCAGCATTTT. Translated, it gives CASSLSVGSNQPQHF. This rearrangement joins TRBV6-5 to TRBJ1-5; D is unresolved. V dropped 6 bases and J dropped 0 bases, with 12 bases sitting between them. CDR1 is MNHEY, CDR2 SVGAGI, per germline. CDR3 length: 15 residues.

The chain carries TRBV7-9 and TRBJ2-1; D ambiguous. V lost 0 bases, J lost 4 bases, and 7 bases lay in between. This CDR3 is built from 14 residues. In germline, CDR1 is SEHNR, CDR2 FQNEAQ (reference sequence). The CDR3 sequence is CASSLAQAYNEQFF. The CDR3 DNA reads TGTGCCAGCAGCTTAGCGCAGGCTTACAATGAGCAGTTCTTC.

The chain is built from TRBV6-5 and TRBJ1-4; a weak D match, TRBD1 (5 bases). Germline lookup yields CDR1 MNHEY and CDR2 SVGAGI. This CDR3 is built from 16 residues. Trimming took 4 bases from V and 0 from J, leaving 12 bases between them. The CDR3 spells CASSSGILATNEKLFF. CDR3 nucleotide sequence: TGTGCCAGCAGTTCAGGGATATTAGCAACTAATGAAAAACTGTTTTTT.

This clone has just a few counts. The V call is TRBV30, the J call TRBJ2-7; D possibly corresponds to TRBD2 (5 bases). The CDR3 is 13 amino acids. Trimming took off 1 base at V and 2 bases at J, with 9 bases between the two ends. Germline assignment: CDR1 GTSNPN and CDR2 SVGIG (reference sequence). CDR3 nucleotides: TGTGCCTGGAGTGCGGGGTTTGCCTACGAGCAGTACTTC. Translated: CAWSAGFAYEQYF.